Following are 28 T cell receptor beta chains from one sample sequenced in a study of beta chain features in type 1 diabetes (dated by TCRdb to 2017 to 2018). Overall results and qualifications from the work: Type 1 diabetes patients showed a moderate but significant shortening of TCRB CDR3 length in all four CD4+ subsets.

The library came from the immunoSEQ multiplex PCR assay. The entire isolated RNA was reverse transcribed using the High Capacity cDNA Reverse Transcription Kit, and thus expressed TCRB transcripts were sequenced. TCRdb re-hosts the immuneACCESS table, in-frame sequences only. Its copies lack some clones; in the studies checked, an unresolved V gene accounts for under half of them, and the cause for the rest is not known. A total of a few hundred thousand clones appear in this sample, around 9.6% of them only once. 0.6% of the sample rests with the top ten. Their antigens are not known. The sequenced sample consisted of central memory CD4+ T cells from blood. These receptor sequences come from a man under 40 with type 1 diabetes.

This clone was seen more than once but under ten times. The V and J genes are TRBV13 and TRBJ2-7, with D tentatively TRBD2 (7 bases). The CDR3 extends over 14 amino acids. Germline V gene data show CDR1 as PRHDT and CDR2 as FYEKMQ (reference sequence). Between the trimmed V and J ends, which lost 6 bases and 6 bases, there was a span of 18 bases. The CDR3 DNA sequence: TGTGCCAGCAGTGGCCCCCTGGGAGGGGGCGAGCAGTACTTC. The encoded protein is CASSGPLGGGEQYF.

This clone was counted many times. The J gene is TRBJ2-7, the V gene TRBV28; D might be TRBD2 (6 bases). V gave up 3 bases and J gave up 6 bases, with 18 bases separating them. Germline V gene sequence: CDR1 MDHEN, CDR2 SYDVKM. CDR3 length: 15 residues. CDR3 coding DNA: TGTGCCAGCAGTTTTGGAGGCGGGGCCGGACTCGAGCAGTACTTC. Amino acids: CASSFGGGAGLEQYF.

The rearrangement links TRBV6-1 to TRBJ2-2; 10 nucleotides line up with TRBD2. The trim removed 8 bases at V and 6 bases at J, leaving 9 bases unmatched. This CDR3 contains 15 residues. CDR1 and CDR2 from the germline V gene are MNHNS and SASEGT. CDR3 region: CASQREGRNAGELFF. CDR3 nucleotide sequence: TGTGCCAGCCAGCGGGAGGGCCGCAACGCCGGGGAGCTGTTTTTT.

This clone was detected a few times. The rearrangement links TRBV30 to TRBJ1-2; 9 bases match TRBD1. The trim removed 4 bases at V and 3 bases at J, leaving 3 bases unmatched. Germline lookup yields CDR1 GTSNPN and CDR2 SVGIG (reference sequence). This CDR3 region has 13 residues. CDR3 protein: CAWNRGLDYGYTF. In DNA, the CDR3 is TGTGCCTGGAACAGGGGGCTGGACTATGGCTACACCTTC.

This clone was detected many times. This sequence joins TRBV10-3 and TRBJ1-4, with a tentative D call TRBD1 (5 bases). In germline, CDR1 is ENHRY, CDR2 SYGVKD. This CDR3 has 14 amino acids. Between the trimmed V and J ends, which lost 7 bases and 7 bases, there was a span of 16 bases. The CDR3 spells CAINRGGSGEKLFF. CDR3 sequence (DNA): TGTGCCATCAATCGGGGCGGGAGTGGTGAAAAACTGTTTTTT.

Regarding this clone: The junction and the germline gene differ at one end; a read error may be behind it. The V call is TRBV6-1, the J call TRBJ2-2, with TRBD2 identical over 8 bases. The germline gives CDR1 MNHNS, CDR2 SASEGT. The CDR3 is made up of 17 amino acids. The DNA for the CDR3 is TGTGCCATCAGTGAGCCCGGGACTAGATTAAACACCGGGGAGCTGTTTTTT. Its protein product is CAISEPGTRLNTGELFF.

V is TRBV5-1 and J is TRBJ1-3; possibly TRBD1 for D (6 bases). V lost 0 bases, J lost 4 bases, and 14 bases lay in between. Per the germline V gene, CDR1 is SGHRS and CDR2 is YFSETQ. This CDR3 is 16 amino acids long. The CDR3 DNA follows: TGCGCCAGCAGCTTGGACTCTGGGGGCATCGGAAACACCATATATTTT. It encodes CASSLDSGGIGNTIYF.

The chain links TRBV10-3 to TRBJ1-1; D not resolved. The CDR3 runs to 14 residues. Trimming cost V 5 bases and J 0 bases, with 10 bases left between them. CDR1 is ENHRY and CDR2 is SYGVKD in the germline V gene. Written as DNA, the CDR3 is TGTGCCATCAGTTCCCAGGTCATGAACACTGAAGCTTTCTTT. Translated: CAISSQVMNTEAFF.

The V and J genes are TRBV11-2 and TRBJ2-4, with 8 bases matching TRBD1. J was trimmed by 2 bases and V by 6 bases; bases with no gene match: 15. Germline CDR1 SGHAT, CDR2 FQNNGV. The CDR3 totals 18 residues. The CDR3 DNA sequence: TGTGCCAGCAGACCCGGACAGGGACACAAACAAACCAAAAACATTCAGTACTTC. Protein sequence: CASRPGQGHKQTKNIQYF. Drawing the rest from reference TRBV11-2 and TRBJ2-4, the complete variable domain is EAGVAQSPRYKIIEKRQSVAFWCNPISGHATLYWYQQILGQGPKLLIQFQNNGVVDDSQLPKDRFSAERLKGVDSTLKIQPAKLEDSAVYLCASRPGQGHKQTKNIQYFGAGTRLSVL.

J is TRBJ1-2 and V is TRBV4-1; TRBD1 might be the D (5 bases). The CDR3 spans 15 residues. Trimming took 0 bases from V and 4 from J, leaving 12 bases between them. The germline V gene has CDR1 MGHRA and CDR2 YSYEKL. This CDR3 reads CASSQEGPGPYGYTF. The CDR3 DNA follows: TGCGCCAGCAGCCAAGAGGGACCGGGCCCCTATGGCTACACCTTC.

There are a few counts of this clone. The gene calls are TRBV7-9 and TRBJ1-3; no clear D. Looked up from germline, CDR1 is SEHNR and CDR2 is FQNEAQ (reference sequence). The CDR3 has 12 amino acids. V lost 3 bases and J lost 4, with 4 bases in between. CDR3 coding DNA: TGTGCCAGCAGCTTGTGGGGAAACACCATATATTTT. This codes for CASSLWGNTIYF.

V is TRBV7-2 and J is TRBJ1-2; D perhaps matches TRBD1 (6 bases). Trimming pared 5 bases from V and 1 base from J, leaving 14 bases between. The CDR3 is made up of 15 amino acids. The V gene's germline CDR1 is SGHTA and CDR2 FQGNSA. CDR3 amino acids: CASSPAGQINYGYTF. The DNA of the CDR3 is TGTGCCAGCAGCCCGGCCGGACAGATTAACTATGGCTACACCTTC.

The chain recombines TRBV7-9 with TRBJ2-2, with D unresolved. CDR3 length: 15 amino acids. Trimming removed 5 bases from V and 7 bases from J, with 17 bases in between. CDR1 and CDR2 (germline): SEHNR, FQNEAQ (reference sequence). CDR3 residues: CASSPPGVVGGELFF. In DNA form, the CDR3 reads TGTGCCAGCAGCCCCCCAGGCGTGGTGGGCGGGGAGCTGTTTTTT.

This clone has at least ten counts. The CDR3 DNA follows: TGTGCCAGCAGTAGGACAGCGGGGTTTGCAAAACTGTTTTTT. Amino acids: CASSRTAGFAKLFF. The chain joins TRBV28 to TRBJ1-4; D perhaps matches TRBD1 (6 bases). Germline CDR1 and CDR2: MDHEN and SYDVKM. CDR3 length: 14 residues. V was clipped by 5 bases and J by 10 bases, with 17 bases between them.

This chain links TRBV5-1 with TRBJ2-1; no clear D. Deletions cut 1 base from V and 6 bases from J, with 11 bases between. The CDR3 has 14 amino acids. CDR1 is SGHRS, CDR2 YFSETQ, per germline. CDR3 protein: CASSLSQLANEQFF. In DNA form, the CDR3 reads TGCGCCAGCAGCTTGTCACAGTTAGCCAATGAGCAGTTCTTC.

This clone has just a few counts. The CDR3 protein is CASSHTGMIYEQYF. The CDR3 region has the DNA TGTGCCAGCAGCCACACAGGGATGATTTACGAGCAGTACTTC. This chain links TRBV6-1 with TRBJ2-7; D possibly corresponds to TRBD1 (6 bases). Germline V CDR1 and CDR2: MNHNS, SASEGT. V lost 6 bases and J 4 bases, leaving 16 bases between the germline ends. The CDR3 extends over 14 amino acids.

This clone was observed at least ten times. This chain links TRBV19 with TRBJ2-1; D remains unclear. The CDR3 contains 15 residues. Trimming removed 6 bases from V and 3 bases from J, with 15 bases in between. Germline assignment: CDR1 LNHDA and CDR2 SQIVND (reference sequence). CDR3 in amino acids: CASSSWAGYYNEQFF. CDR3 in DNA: TGTGCCAGTAGCTCATGGGCAGGTTACTACAATGAGCAGTTCTTC. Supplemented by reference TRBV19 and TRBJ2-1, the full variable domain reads DGGITQSPKYLFRKEGQNVTLSCEQNLNHDAMYWYRQDPGQGLRLIYYSQIVNDFQKGDIAEGYSVSREKKESFPLTVTSAQKNPTAFYLCASSSWAGYYNEQFFGPGTRLTVL.

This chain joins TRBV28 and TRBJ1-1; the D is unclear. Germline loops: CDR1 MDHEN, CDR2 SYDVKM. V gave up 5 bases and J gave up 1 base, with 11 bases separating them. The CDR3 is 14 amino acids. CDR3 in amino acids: CASSPPPTNTEAFF. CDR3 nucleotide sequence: TGTGCCAGCAGTCCTCCCCCCACGAACACTGAAGCTTTCTTT.

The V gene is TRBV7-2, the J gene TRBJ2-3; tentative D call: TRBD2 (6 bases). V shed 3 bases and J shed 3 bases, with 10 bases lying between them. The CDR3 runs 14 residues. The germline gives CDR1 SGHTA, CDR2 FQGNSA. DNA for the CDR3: TGTGCCAGCAGCTTTGATCGGGAGACAGATACGCAGTATTTT. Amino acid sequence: CASSFDRETDTQYF. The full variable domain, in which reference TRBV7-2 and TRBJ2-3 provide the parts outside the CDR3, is GAGVSQSPSNKVTEKGKDVELRCDPISGHTALYWYRQSLGQGLEFLIYFQGNSAPDKSGLPSDRFSAERTGGSVSTLTIQRTQQEDSAVYLCASSFDRETDTQYFGPGTRLTVL.

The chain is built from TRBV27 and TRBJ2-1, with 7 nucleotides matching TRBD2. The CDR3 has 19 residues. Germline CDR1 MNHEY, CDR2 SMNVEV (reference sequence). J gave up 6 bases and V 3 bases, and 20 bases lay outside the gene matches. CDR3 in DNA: TGTGCCAGCAGTTTTGATGGCGGGGGTTTAGTAGGGCCCACCAATGAGCAGTTCTTC. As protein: CASSFDGGGLVGPTNEQFF.

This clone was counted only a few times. The CDR3 DNA is TGTGCCTGGAGAAGGTCTAGCGGGACCTACGAGCAGTACTTC. As protein: CAWRRSSGTYEQYF. The chain links TRBV30 to TRBJ2-7; 9 nucleotides agree with TRBD2. The CDR3 sequence is 14 residues long. CDR1 is GTSNPN and CDR2 is SVGIG in the germline V gene (reference sequence). J gave up 2 bases and V 3 bases, and 5 bases lay outside the gene matches.

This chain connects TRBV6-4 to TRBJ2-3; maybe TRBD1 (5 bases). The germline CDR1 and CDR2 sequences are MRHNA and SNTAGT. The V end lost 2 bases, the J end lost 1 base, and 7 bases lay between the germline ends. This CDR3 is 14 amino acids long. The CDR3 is CASSDKGGTDTQYF. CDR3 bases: TGTGCCAGCAGTGACAAAGGGGGCACAGATACGCAGTATTTT.

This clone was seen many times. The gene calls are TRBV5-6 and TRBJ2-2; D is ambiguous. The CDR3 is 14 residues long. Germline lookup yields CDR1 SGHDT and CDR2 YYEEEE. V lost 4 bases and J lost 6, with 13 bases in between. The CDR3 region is CASSLQVASGELFF. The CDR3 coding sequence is TGTGCCAGCAGCCTTCAAGTGGCGTCCGGGGAGCTGTTTTTT.

CDR3: CASSHGSGGPGEQYF. As DNA, the CDR3 is TGTGCCAGCAGCCATGGATCTGGGGGGCCTGGGGAGCAGTACTTC. The chain recombines TRBV5-4 with TRBJ2-7; D possibly matches TRBD1 or TRBD2 (6 bases each). This CDR3 spans 15 amino acids. Looked up from germline, CDR1 is SGHNT and CDR2 is YYREEE (reference sequence). The germline V and J ends were trimmed by 4 bases and 7 bases, with 21 bases remaining between them.

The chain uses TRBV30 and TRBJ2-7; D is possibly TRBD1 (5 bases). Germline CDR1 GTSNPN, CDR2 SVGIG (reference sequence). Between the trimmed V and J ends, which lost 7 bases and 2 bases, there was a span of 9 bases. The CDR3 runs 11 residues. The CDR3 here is CAFDRTYEQYF. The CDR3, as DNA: TGTGCCTTCGACAGAACCTACGAGCAGTACTTC.

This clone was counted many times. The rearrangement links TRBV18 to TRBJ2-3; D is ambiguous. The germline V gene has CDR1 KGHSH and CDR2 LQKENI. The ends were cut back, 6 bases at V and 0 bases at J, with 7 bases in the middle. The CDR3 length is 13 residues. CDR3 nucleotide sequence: TGTGCCAGCTCTATTTCTAGCACAGATACGCAGTATTTT. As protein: CASSISSTDTQYF.

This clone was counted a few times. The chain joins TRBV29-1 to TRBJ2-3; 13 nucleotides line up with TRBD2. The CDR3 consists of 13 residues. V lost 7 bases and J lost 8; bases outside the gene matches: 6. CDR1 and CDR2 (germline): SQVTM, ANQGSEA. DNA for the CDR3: TGCAGCGCAACTAGCGGGAGGGCCGCTACGCAGTATTTT. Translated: CSATSGRAATQYF.

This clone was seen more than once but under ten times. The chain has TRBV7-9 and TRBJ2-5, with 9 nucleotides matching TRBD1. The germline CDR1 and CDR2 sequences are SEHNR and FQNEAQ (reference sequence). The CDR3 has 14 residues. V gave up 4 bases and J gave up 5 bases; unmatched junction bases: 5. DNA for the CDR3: TGTGCCAGCAGCTGGGGACAGGGTGTGGAGACCCAGTACTTC. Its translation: CASSWGQGVETQYF.